This is a list of T cell receptor beta chains from one sample in a study of CD8+ T cells in alopecia areata. Only in-frame clones appear in the TCRdb table, and some are missing; sequencing was by immunoSEQ multiplex PCR. This table has over 200,000 clones, around 62% appearing once. The specimen comprised CD4+ T cells sorted from blood, sampled at week 0. All receptors derive from a human donor with alopecia areata. The CDR3 runs from the conserved cysteine through the conserved F or W. A D gene is named only where the DNA matches it firmly. Part of the rows lack a size; the others show once, few, many or a class for expanded clones.

>TRBV6-4|-|TRBJ2-2|-
TGTGCCAGCAGCCTCTCGCGGGGCACCGGGGAGCTGTTTTTT
CASSLSRGTGELFF
>TRBV10-3|few|TRBJ1-4|TRBD1
TGTGCCACCGCGGGACAGCTCAATGAAAAACTGTTTTTT
CATAGQLNEKLFF
>TRBV6-1|-|TRBJ2-1|TRBD1
TGTGCCAGCAGTTCCGACAGGGGGGTCTACAATGAGCAGTTCTTC
CASSSDRGVYNEQFF
>TRBV29-1|few|TRBJ2-7|TRBD1
TGCAGCGTTGGGAGACAGGGGAACTACGAGCAGTACTTC
CSVGRQGNYEQYF
>TRBV29-1|-|TRBJ1-2|-
TGCAGCGTTGGGAGCTACACCTTC
CSVGSYTF
>TRBV30|-|TRBJ2-1|-
TGTGCCTGGAAGGTTTACGAATTAAGCCTTGAGCAGTTCTTC
CAWKVYELSLEQFF
>TRBV6-5|-|TRBJ2-7|-
TGTGCCAGCAGTTACTTAGGCCCCTACGAGCAGTACTTC
CASSYLGPYEQYF
>TRBV4-1|few|TRBJ2-4|-
TGCGCCAGCAGCCCGCCCGGCGTGGGGGTAGCCAAAAACATTCAGTACTTC
CASSPPGVGVAKNIQYF
>TRBV9|few|TRBJ2-1|-
TGTGCCAGCAGCGTACATCTCGACTATCTCAATGAGCAGTTCTTC
CASSVHLDYLNEQFF
>TRBV29-1|-|TRBJ1-5|TRBD1
TGCAGCGCCCCGGGACAGGGTCACGATCAGCCCCAGCATTTT
CSAPGQGHDQPQHF
>TRBV6-6|-|TRBJ1-5|-
TGTGCCAGCAGAGACTCTGGGGGCGGTAGCAATCAGCCCCAGCATTTT
CASRDSGGGSNQPQHF
>TRBV30|-|TRBJ2-5|-
TGTGCCTGGAGTGTGAGGGAGACCCAGTACTTC
CAWSVRETQYF
>TRBV25-1|few|TRBJ1-2|TRBD1
TGTGCCAGCAGTGAATTTCTCGGGACAGGGCGAGGCTACACCTTC
CASSEFLGTGRGYTF